This T cell receptor beta chain was captured by sequencing in a study of blood T cell repertoires in COVID-19. Study-wide context: Italy, Spain and the United States were the sources of the convalescent and acute COVID-19 samples. PBMCs, B-cell-depleted T cells, or T cells provided the cDNA or gDNA that made up the material.

Original processing methods: Reference gene primer amplification in the assay estimated nucleated cell counts. Sequencing was performed with immunoSEQ multiplex PCR; in TCRdb, only in-frame clones are kept and a portion is missing. V and J calls and clone size come straight from that table; D and trimming were deduced from the DNA. This table has about 210,000 clones, 70% to 85% appearing once. CDR1 and CDR2 (germline): ENHRY, SYGVKD. This CDR3 is 15 amino acids long. The junction had 7 bases not matched to a gene; V was cut back by 4 bases and J by 5 bases. The specimen sequenced was peripheral blood. The chain employs TRBV10-3 and TRBJ1-5; 8 bases map to TRBD1. The TCR was taken from a man aged 45-65 years with active or convalescent COVID-19. CDR3 region: CAISAGTGGYQPQHF. CDR3 DNA: TGTGCCATCAGTGCCGGGACAGGAGGCTATCAGCCCCAGCATTTT.